Detailed here is one TCR beta chain. What this receptor recognizes is not known. Base qualities are not at hand, and no much larger clone is one base apart. The sample originates from a study of T-cell memory formation after mild COVID-19 (dated by TCRdb to 2020 to 2023). Study-wide context: TCR sequence clusters from the two donors were found to be largely donor specific. In a couple of donors, T-cell clones that expanded and contracted after mild COVID-19 were tracked by sequencing TCRalpha and TCRbeta repertoires over time. Two young, previously healthy adult volunteers made up the cohort, one male and one female. The full study reports these points: SARS-CoV-2 specificity was not confirmed for the second-wave clones peaking on day 37. Some responding clones were detected in pre-infection memory, which suggested that pre-existing cross-reactive memory T cells had joined the SARS-CoV-2 response. Contracting CD4+ clones were located mainly in the CM and EM memory subsets, whereas CD8+ clones were found to be enriched in EMRA. Balanced CD4/CD8 phenotypes were observed for clones contracting from day 15 to 85, whereas a bias towards CD4+ was observed for a second wave of clones expanding from day 15 to 37. The study included only two mild cases, and larger cohorts that include severe cases with pre-infection samples were judged to be necessary.

TCRdb shows the sequencer as Illumina NovaSeq 6000. Using 5'RACE with constant-segment primers, TCRalpha and TCRbeta cDNA libraries were constructed, with sample barcodes and unique molecular identifiers added in the process. RNA was extracted from every sample with Trizol reagent. Libraries were amplified in two PCR steps, with a second sample barcode and Illumina TruSeq adapters added in the second step. Sequencing of libraries was performed on an Illumina NovaSeq with 2 x 150 bp paired-end reads. Per the original workflow: Demultiplexing of reads and collapsing into UMI-guided consensus sequences were performed with migec v1.2.7. Using mixcr v2.1.11, UMI consensuses were aligned to TRA and TRB V and J templates and then assembled into clonotypes. Clonotypes were classified as expanded or contracted when called significant by both edgeR and NoisET, with noise models trained on biological replicates. For edgeR calls, a false discovery rate-adjusted p below 0.01 and a log2 fold-change threshold of 1 were applied. PCA with hierarchical clustering of max-normalized trajectories of the 1000 most abundant clonotypes was used as exploratory dynamics analysis. The CD4 or CD8 phenotype of responding clones was assigned using the separately sequenced CD4+ and CD8+ repertoires. TCRdb reprocessing: public reads trimmed at Q25 with fastp, clones called with MiXCR, in-frame beta chains kept. Records with the same CDR3 protein are collapsed into one entry carrying the most frequent genes and DNA. The authors' filters were not applied to this entry. This sample lists roughly 450,000 distinct CDR3 sequences; about a sixth were detected once. 20% to 25% of the sample comes from the top ten.

PBMCs were isolated by Ficoll-Paque density gradient centrifugation. V ends up 4 bases short and J 3 bases short, with an unmatched junction base count of 12. Per the germline V gene, SGHRS is the CDR1 and YFSETQ is the CDR2. The cysteine opens and the phenylalanine closes a CDR3 of 16 amino acids. The read is trimmed to its CDR3 DNA, 48 bases read in frame from base 1. The V and J genes are TRBV5-1 and TRBJ2-5; 7 junctional bases match TRBD2. Sequenced sample: PBMCs or a T cell subset sorted from them (not recorded which). The sequence derives from a man between 18 and 35 years old who had mild COVID-19 (a few samples of this study predate the infection). The sample titles of this study are shuffled in the database, so cell type and time point are left out; the donor was told from shared clones. For the CDR3, the sequence is CASSPPGGRGKETQYF. The nucleotide sequence reads TGCGCCAGCAGCCCACCCGGCGGGCGGGGGAAAGAGACCCAGTACTTC.